The 4 T cell receptor beta chains below were found in one sample sequenced in a study of T cell repertoires in ileal Crohn's disease. Sequencing was performed with immunoSEQ multiplex PCR; in TCRdb, only in-frame clones are kept and a portion is missing. The table records 3,500 or so clones, roughly three quarters of them present only once. Indicated time point: neoterminal ileum biopsy at postoperative endoscopy, about 6 months after surgery. The sequencing sample was made of ileal tissue. Receptors were obtained from an adult with Crohn's disease.

The chain uses TRBV2 and TRBJ2-5, with TRBD1 matching 9 bases. The J segment lost 10 bases and the V segment lost 5 bases, leaving 17 bases of the junction unmatched. Germline V gives CDR1 SNHLY, CDR2 FYNNEI. The CDR3 length is 16 residues. The CDR3 DNA is TGTGCCAGCAGTCGACGGGACAGGGCCACGGGTTTGGGCCAGTACTTC. Its protein is CASSRRDRATGLGQYF.

In this sample, this clone turned up a few times. This chain joins TRBV5-8 and TRBJ1-5; tentatively, D is TRBD1 (6 bases). The germline gives CDR1 SGHTS, CDR2 YDEGEE. The CDR3 sequence is 15 residues long. The ends were cut back, 5 bases at V and 5 bases at J, with 17 bases in the middle. The CDR3 sequence is CASRAPVGGHQPQHF. Written as DNA, the CDR3 is TGTGCCAGCAGGGCCCCCGTCGGGGGGCATCAGCCCCAGCATTTT.

The gene calls are TRBV7-8 and TRBJ1-5; 8 bases agree with TRBD1. The CDR3 is 21 amino acids. Germline V gene data show CDR1 as SGHVS and CDR2 as FQNEAQ. V lost 6 bases to trimming and J lost 0 bases; unmatched junction nucleotides: 22. The CDR3 sequence is CASSSGQGGLDVVGSNQPQHF. Here the CDR3 DNA reads TGTGCCAGCAGTTCCGGACAGGGAGGTTTGGACGTGGTTGGTAGCAATCAGCCCCAGCATTTT.

The rearrangement joins TRBV5-1 to TRBJ2-7; 12 positions agree with TRBD2. The V gene end was trimmed by 4 bases and the J gene end by 0 bases; junction bases not matched to a gene: 5. This CDR3 contains 16 residues. CDR1 is SGHRS and CDR2 is YFSETQ in the germline V gene. The CDR3 region is CASSKGTSGYSYEQYF. DNA of the CDR3: TGCGCCAGCAGCAAAGGGACTAGCGGGTACTCCTACGAGCAGTACTTC.